This passage covers 7 T cell receptor beta chains from one sample sequenced in a study of blood T cell repertoires in COVID-19. Libraries were prepared by immunoSEQ multiplex PCR; TCRdb keeps only in-frame clonotypes and omits some of them. The sample includes tens of thousands of clones, 80% to 90% of them seen just once. The sample comprised peripheral blood. Receptor source: a woman aged 60-75 years with acute or convalescent COVID-19.

This chain connects TRBV6-2 or TRBV6-3 to TRBJ1-2; 7 nucleotides match TRBD1. V gave up 4 bases and J gave up 4 bases; unmatched junction bases: 0. This CDR3 contains 12 residues. In germline, CDR1 is MNHEY, CDR2 SVGEGT. This chain's CDR3 is CASSWDSYGYTF. DNA of the CDR3: TGTGCCAGCAGTTGGGACAGCTATGGCTACACCTTC.

This clone was detected only a few times. CDR3 sequence: CASNPGMNTEAFF. CDR3 nucleotide sequence: TGTGCCAGCAATCCCGGGATGAACACTGAAGCTTTCTTT. This chain connects TRBV2 to TRBJ1-1; D is uncertain. The germline gives CDR1 SNHLY, CDR2 FYNNEI. There are 13 residues in the CDR3. V gave up 7 bases and J gave up 0 bases, with 9 bases separating them.

This chain links TRBV29-1 with TRBJ1-2; D remains unclear. CDR1 is SQVTM and CDR2 is ANQGSEA in the germline V gene. Trimming pared 3 bases from V and 1 base from J, leaving 3 bases between. CDR3 length equals 11 residues. CDR3 region: CSVDYNYGYTF. CDR3 nucleotide sequence: TGCAGCGTTGATTATAACTATGGCTACACCTTC.

V gene TRBV5-4 combines with J gene TRBJ2-5, with 9 nucleotides matching TRBD2. Germline V CDR1 and CDR2: SGHNT, YYREEE (reference sequence). The CDR3 spans 14 residues. The V gene end was trimmed by 5 bases and the J gene end by 4 bases; junction bases not matched to a gene: 6. The CDR3 sequence is CASRGGGALETQYF. The CDR3 region has the DNA TGTGCCAGCAGGGGCGGGGGGGCTCTAGAGACCCAGTACTTC.

Only a few counts were recorded for this clone. J is TRBJ1-1 and V is TRBV27, with no clear D. CDR3 length: 17 residues. The V gene's germline CDR1 is MNHEY and CDR2 SMNVEV (reference sequence). Trimming stripped 4 bases from V and 6 bases from J, with 24 bases between. The CDR3 here is CASSSTLTRLVPAEAFF. CDR3 nucleotides: TGTGCCAGCAGTTCCACTCTGACAAGGTTGGTACCAGCTGAAGCTTTCTTT.

J is TRBJ2-3 and V is TRBV2, with 15 positions matching TRBD2. CDR1 and CDR2 from the germline V gene are SNHLY and FYNNEI. The CDR3 is made up of 17 amino acids. V dropped 5 bases and J dropped 5; count of bases not matched to a gene: 8. The CDR3 DNA reads TGTGCCAGCAGTTGGACTAGCGGGGGGGCGGGTGGAGATACGCAGTATTTT. Protein sequence: CASSWTSGGAGGDTQYF. Variable domain in full (rest from reference TRBV2 and TRBJ2-3): EPEVTQTPSHQVTQMGQEVILRCVPISNHLYFYWYRQILGQKVEFLVSFYNNEISEKSEIFDDQFSVERPDGSNFTLKIRSTKLEDSAMYFCASSWTSGGAGGDTQYFGPGTRLTVL.

V is TRBV5-1 and J is TRBJ2-5; 8 positions agree with TRBD1. V was pared by 4 bases and J by 5 bases, with 13 bases of the junction left unmatched. This CDR3 is built from 16 residues. Germline V gene lookup returns CDR1 SGHRS and CDR2 YFSETQ. CDR3: CASSIGTQGARETQYF. The CDR3, as DNA: TGCGCCAGCAGCATTGGTACCCAGGGGGCGCGGGAGACCCAGTACTTC.